The 25 T cell receptor beta chains given below trace back to one sample, sequenced in a study of OX40 agonist ivuxolimab in advanced cancers. Repertoires were generated with immunoSEQ multiplex PCR, while TCRdb's copy carries only in-frame clones and drops some. Here the sample spans tens of thousands of clones, approximately 94% being singletons. The sequenced sample was CD4+ or CD8+ T cells sorted from blood, obtained in a trial of the OX40 agonist ivuxolimab. These receptors all come from an adult with an advanced solid tumor such as melanoma, head and neck, liver or kidney cancer.

This clone was recorded only once. This chain's CDR3 is CASSPSTGWTEAFF. The CDR3 region has the DNA TGTGCCAGCAGCCCTTCGACAGGGTGGACTGAAGCTTTCTTT. V and J are TRBV6-5 and TRBJ1-1, with 7 bases matching TRBD1. Germline CDR1 reads MNHEY; CDR2 reads SVGAGI. This CDR3 has 14 residues. J lost 5 bases, V lost 6 bases, and 9 bases had no gene match.

The chain has TRBV5-6 and TRBJ2-7, with a weak D call TRBD2 (7 bases). CDR1 SGHDT and CDR2 YYEEEE come from the germline V gene. The V end lost 1 base, the J end lost 3 bases, and 14 bases lay between the germline ends. CDR3 size: 15 residues. The CDR3 DNA sequence: TGTGCCAGCAGCTTGCTCGGGGAGGGACACTACGAGCAGTACTTC. The encoded protein is CASSLLGEGHYEQYF.

The chain joins TRBV28 to TRBJ1-3; D is unresolved. This CDR3 has 14 residues. CDR1 is MDHEN and CDR2 is SYDVKM in the germline V gene. The V gene lost 6 bases and the J gene lost 5 bases, with 14 bases spanning the gap. The chain's CDR3 is CASSALDGRNTIYF. CDR3 DNA: TGTGCCAGCAGCGCATTGGACGGTAGAAACACCATATATTTT. The full variable domain, its missing parts supplied by reference TRBV28 and TRBJ1-3, is DVKVTQSSRYLVKRTGEKVFLECVQDMDHENMFWYRQDPGLGLRLIYFSYDVKMKEKGDIPEGYSVSREKKERFSLILESASTNQTSMYLCASSALDGRNTIYFGEGSWLTVV.

The chain has TRBV27 and TRBJ2-5; 7 nucleotides line up with TRBD2. Trimming removed 5 bases from V and 7 bases from J; junction bases left unmatched: 7. The CDR3 is 13 amino acids. Germline V gives CDR1 MNHEY, CDR2 SMNVEV (reference sequence). In DNA, the CDR3 is TGTGCCAGCAGTCCAAATCCGGGGGGGACCCAGTACTTC. Translation: CASSPNPGGTQYF.

The V gene is TRBV2, the J gene TRBJ2-7; D not certain. This CDR3 region has 12 residues. Trimming removed 10 bases from V and 1 base from J, with 11 bases in between. The V gene's germline CDR1 is SNHLY and CDR2 FYNNEI. In DNA, the CDR3 is TGTGCCACGACGGACCGATCCTACGAGCAGTACTTC. Encoded protein: CATTDRSYEQYF.

J is TRBJ2-5 and V is TRBV25-1; D is uncertain. Germline V gives CDR1 MGHDK, CDR2 SYGVNS. The V end was cut by 2 bases, the J end by 2 bases, with 12 bases between. The CDR3 length is 15 residues. The CDR3 spells CASSETLRAQETQYF. The CDR3 DNA reads TGTGCCAGCAGTGAAACTCTCCGGGCTCAAGAGACCCAGTACTTC. The full variable domain, its missing parts supplied by reference TRBV25-1 and TRBJ2-5, is EADIYQTPRYLVIGTGKKITLECSQTMGHDKMYWYQQDPGMELHLIHYSYGVNSTEKGDLSSESTVSRIRTEHFPLTLESARPSHTSQYLCASSETLRAQETQYFGPGTRLLVL.

V gene TRBV27 combines with J gene TRBJ2-2, with 7 positions matching TRBD1. The CDR3 consists of 15 residues. Germline trimming cut 7 bases from V and 3 bases from J; bases unmatched to any gene: 8. Per the germline V gene, CDR1 is MNHEY and CDR2 is SMNVEV (reference sequence). CDR3 DNA sequence: TGTGCCAGCACCTCCGGGACAGAGTACACCGGGGAGCTGTTTTTT. Residues: CASTSGTEYTGELFF.

The genes are TRBV19 and TRBJ2-1; D perhaps matches TRBD1 (6 bases). The CDR3 loop spans 13 amino acids. Germline lookup yields CDR1 LNHDA and CDR2 SQIVND (reference sequence). V was clipped by 3 bases and J by 7 bases, with 10 bases between them. The CDR3 protein is CASSISGQNEQFF. CDR3 nucleotides: TGTGCCAGTAGTATCTCGGGACAAAATGAGCAGTTCTTC.

This clone appeared a single time. The V call is TRBV4-3, the J call TRBJ2-2; possibly TRBD1 for D (6 bases). Looked up from germline, CDR1 is LGHNA and CDR2 is YSLEER. The length of the CDR3 is 18 residues. Trimming removed 4 bases at V and 8 bases at J, with 26 bases between. The CDR3 is CASSLYEVTGSGSGELFF. CDR3 nucleotides: TGCGCCAGCAGCCTATACGAGGTGACAGGATCAGGATCGGGGGAGCTGTTTTTT.

The genes are TRBV19 and TRBJ2-7, with TRBD1 matching 7 bases. The CDR3 covers 14 residues. J was trimmed by 1 base and V by 5 bases; bases with no gene match: 5. CDR1 is LNHDA, CDR2 SQIVND, per germline (reference sequence). Here the CDR3 reads CASSGRQGSYEQYF. The CDR3 DNA reads TGTGCCAGTAGTGGGCGACAGGGATCCTACGAGCAGTACTTC. Full variable domain (rest looked up from reference TRBV19 and TRBJ2-7): DGGITQSPKYLFRKEGQNVTLSCEQNLNHDAMYWYRQDPGQGLRLIYYSQIVNDFQKGDIAEGYSVSREKKESFPLTVTSAQKNPTAFYLCASSGRQGSYEQYFGPGTRLTVT.

The gene calls are TRBV27 and TRBJ2-1, with 7 bases lining up with TRBD1. CDR1 and CDR2 (germline): MNHEY, SMNVEV (reference sequence). There are 14 residues in the CDR3. V dropped 5 bases and J dropped 9; count of bases not matched to a gene: 10. The CDR3 loop is CASSPLSRDSEQFF. The CDR3 nucleotides are TGTGCCAGCAGTCCCCTGTCCCGGGACAGTGAGCAGTTCTTC.

Notes on this clone: Its ends do not fully match the called genes, so a read error is possible. Different DNA sequences within this sample yield the same CDR3. The chain recombines TRBV4-3 with TRBJ1-5; no reliable D call. Looked up from germline, CDR1 is LGHNA and CDR2 is YSLEER. The CDR3 length is 15 residues. CDR3 region: CASSQDHRGNQPQHF. The CDR3 region has the DNA TGCGCCAGCAGCCAAGATCACCGTGGCAATCAGCCCCAGCACTTT.

This clone was detected only a few times. This CDR3 is CASSLGEGGFSYNEQFF. The CDR3 region has the DNA TGCGCCAGCAGCCTGGGTGAAGGAGGGTTCTCCTACAATGAGCAGTTCTTC. V usage is TRBV5-1 and J usage is TRBJ2-1, with D maybe TRBD2 (6 bases). The CDR3 runs 17 residues. Germline V gene lookup returns CDR1 SGHRS and CDR2 YFSETQ. Deletions cut 4 bases from V and 0 bases from J, with 17 bases between. The entire variable domain, with the rest obtained from reference TRBV5-1 and TRBJ2-1, is as follows: KAGVTQTPRYLIKTRGQQVTLSCSPISGHRSVSWYQQTPGQGLQFLFEYFSETQRNKGNFPGRFSGRQFSNSRSEMNVSTLELGDSALYLCASSLGEGGFSYNEQFFGPGTRLTVL.

The J gene is TRBJ1-3, the V gene TRBV6-1; 10 bases are shared with TRBD1. This CDR3 spans 16 amino acids. Unmatched junction bases numbered 7, after V lost 4 bases and J lost 4 bases. Germline V CDR1 and CDR2: MNHNS, SASEGT. CDR3 residues: CASSALTGGIGNTIYF. The DNA for the CDR3 is TGTGCCAGCAGTGCCCTGACAGGGGGCATCGGAAACACCATATATTTT.

The J gene is TRBJ1-1, the V gene TRBV13; D remains unclear. Germline-derived CDR1 and CDR2 are PRHDT and FYEKMQ (reference sequence). The CDR3 consists of 10 residues. Trimming pared 2 bases from V and 9 bases from J, leaving 4 bases between. CDR3 DNA: TGTGCCAGCAGCTTAACCAAAGCTTTCTTT. It translates to CASSLTKAFF.

The J gene is TRBJ2-5, the V gene TRBV19; D may match TRBD1 or TRBD2 (7 bases each). Per the germline V gene, CDR1 is LNHDA and CDR2 is SQIVND (reference sequence). V gave up 4 bases and J gave up 5 bases, with 20 bases separating them. The CDR3 runs 16 residues. The CDR3 DNA sequence: TGTGCCAGTAGTACTCGAGGGAGGGGGCAAACGGAGACCCAGTACTTC. Translating gives CASSTRGRGQTETQYF.

The CDR3 DNA reads TGTGCTAGTGGTTTGGGCAGCCAAGAGACCCAGTACTTC. Amino acid sequence: CASGLGSQETQYF. The J gene is TRBJ2-5, the V gene TRBV12-5; D gene uncertain. The V gene's germline CDR1 is LGHNT and CDR2 FRNRAP. V was clipped by 1 base and J by 1 base, with 4 bases between them. This CDR3 comprises 13 residues.

The rearrangement links TRBV28 to TRBJ1-5; D unresolved. CDR3 length equals 14 residues. Germline V CDR1 and CDR2: MDHEN, SYDVKM. The V gene lost 8 bases and the J gene lost 5 bases, with 16 bases spanning the gap. CDR3 in amino acids: CASRRAYFDQPQHF. DNA of the CDR3: TGTGCCAGCCGCCGGGCTTATTTCGATCAGCCCCAGCATTTT.

The sample holds a few counts of this clone. The V gene is TRBV13, the J gene TRBJ2-5, with 8 bases identical to TRBD2. Germline V gene sequence: CDR1 PRHDT, CDR2 FYEKMQ (reference sequence). Trimming removed 5 bases from V and 5 bases from J; junction bases left unmatched: 7. CDR3 size: 14 residues. The CDR3 sequence is CASSPGLVKETQYF. CDR3 sequence (DNA): TGTGCCAGCAGCCCGGGACTAGTTAAGGAGACCCAGTACTTC.

This chain uses TRBV19 with TRBJ2-1; D gene uncertain. V was trimmed by 7 bases and J by 0 bases, leaving 10 bases between them. The CDR3 loop spans 14 amino acids. CDR1 LNHDA and CDR2 SQIVND come from the germline V gene (reference sequence). CDR3 sequence: CASKALSSYNEQFF. The CDR3 DNA sequence: TGTGCCAGTAAAGCCTTAAGCTCCTACAATGAGCAGTTCTTC.

The V and J genes are TRBV5-4 and TRBJ1-1, with D perhaps TRBD1 (5 bases). V lost 4 bases to trimming and J lost 4 bases, with 8 bases between them. This CDR3 has 12 residues. Germline CDR1 reads SGHNT; CDR2 reads YYREEE (reference sequence). The CDR3 is CASSRDSTEAFF. The CDR3 nucleotides read TGTGCCAGCAGCCGAGACAGCACTGAAGCTTTCTTT.

V gene TRBV6-5 combines with J gene TRBJ2-7; no clear D. Germline V gene data show CDR1 as MNHEY and CDR2 as SVGAGI. The length of the CDR3 is 11 residues. Trimming pared 4 bases from V and 2 bases from J, leaving 3 bases between. The CDR3 here is CASSSTYEQYF. DNA for the CDR3: TGTGCCAGCAGTTCTACCTACGAGCAGTACTTC.

The rearrangement uses TRBV6-1 and TRBJ2-5; D possibly uses TRBD1 or TRBD2 (6 bases each). The CDR3 has 13 residues. V was pared by 3 bases and J by 5 bases, with 10 bases between. The V gene's germline CDR1 is MNHNS and CDR2 SASEGT. CDR3 region: CASSDRGRETQYF. CDR3 nucleotide sequence: TGTGCCAGCAGTGACCGGGGGCGGGAGACCCAGTACTTC.

This clone occurred once. The J gene is TRBJ1-3, the V gene TRBV14, with a possible D match to TRBD1 (6 bases). Germline CDR1 and CDR2: SGHDN and FVKESK. V gave up 2 bases and J gave up 1 base, with 9 bases separating them. The CDR3 sequence is 15 residues long. The CDR3 DNA follows: TGTGCCAGCAGCCAAATCAGGGGTTCTGGAAACACCATATATTTT. Protein product: CASSQIRGSGNTIYF.

The gene calls are TRBV9 and TRBJ2-1, with TRBD2 matching over 11 bases. In germline, CDR1 is SGDLS, CDR2 YYNGEE. V lost 4 bases and J lost 7; bases outside the gene matches: 13. The CDR3 consists of 17 residues. CDR3 in amino acids: CASSSTTSGNRGNEQFF. The CDR3 DNA reads TGTGCCAGCAGCAGCACGACTAGCGGGAACCGGGGGAATGAGCAGTTCTTC.